The TCR beta chain described here comes from a study of control samples from healthy donors and cancer patients. This CDR3 spans 16 amino acids. In germline, CDR1 is SGHDT, CDR2 YYEEEE. Trimming at V came to 6 bases and at J to 1 base, leaving 6 bases not matched to a gene. Data came from immunoSEQ multiplex PCR; TCRdb stores just in-frame clones and leaves some out. The sample yields more than 25,000 clones, approximately 95% seen once. This receptor was taken from a man in his 60s in good health. The rearrangement joins TRBV5-6 to TRBJ2-2; TRBD1 aligns across 10 bases. Specimen: blood. The CDR3 DNA is TGTGCCAGCAACAGACAGGGGGCTATGAACACCGGGGAGCTGTTTTTT. This encodes CASNRQGAMNTGELFF.